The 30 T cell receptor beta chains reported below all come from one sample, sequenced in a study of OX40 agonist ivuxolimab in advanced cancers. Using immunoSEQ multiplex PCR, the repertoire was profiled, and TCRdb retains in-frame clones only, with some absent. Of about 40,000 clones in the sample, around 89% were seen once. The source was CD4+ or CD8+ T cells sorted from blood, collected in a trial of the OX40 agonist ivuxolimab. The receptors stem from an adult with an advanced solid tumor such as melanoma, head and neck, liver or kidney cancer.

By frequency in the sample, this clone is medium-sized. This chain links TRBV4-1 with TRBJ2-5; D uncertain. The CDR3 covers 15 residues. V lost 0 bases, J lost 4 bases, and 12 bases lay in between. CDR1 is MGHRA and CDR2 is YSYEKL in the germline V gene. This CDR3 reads CASSQDGITLETQYF. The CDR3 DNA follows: TGCGCCAGCAGCCAAGATGGGATCACACTAGAGACCCAGTACTTC.

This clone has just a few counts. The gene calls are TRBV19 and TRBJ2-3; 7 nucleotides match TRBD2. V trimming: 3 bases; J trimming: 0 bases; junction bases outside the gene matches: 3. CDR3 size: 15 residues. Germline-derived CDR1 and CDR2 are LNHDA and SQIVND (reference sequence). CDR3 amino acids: CASSILSGSTDTQYF. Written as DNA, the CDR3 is TGTGCCAGTAGTATCCTTAGCGGGAGCACAGATACGCAGTATTTT.

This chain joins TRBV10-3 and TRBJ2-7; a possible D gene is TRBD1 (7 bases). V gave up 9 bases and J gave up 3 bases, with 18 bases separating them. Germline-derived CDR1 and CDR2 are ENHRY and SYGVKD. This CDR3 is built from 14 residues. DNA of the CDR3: TGTGCCATAACGGGGGACAGTTCTATCTACGAGCAGTACTTC. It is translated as CAITGDSSIYEQYF.

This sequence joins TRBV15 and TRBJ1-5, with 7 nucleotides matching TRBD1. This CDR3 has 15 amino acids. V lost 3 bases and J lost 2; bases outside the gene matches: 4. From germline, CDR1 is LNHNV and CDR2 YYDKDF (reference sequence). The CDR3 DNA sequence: TGTGCCACCAGCAGCGAGCAGGGGGGCAATCAGCCCCAGCATTTT. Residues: CATSSEQGGNQPQHF.

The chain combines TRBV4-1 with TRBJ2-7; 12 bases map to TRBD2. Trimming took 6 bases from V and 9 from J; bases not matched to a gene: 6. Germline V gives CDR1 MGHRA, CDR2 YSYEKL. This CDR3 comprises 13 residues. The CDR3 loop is CASSSSGGAWQYF. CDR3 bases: TGCGCCAGCAGTTCTAGCGGGGGGGCCTGGCAGTACTTC.

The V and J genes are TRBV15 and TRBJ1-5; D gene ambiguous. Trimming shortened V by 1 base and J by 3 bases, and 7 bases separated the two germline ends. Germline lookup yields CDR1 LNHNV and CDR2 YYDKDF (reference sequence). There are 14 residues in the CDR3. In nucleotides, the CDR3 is TGTGCCACCAGCAGAGGAGAGATCAATCAGCCCCAGCATTTT. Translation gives CATSRGEINQPQHF.

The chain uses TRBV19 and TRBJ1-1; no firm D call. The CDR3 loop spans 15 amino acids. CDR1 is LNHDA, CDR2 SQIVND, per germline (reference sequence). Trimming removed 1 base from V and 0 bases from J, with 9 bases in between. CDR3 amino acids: CASSIVAEMNTEAFF. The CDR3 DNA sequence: TGTGCCAGTAGTATAGTGGCAGAAATGAACACTGAAGCTTTCTTT.

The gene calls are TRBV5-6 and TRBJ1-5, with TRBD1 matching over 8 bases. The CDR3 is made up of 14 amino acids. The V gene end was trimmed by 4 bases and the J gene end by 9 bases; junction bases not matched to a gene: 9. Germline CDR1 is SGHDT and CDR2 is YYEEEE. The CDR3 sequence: CASSDGTGVGPQHF. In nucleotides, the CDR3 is TGTGCCAGCAGCGACGGGACAGGAGTGGGGCCCCAGCATTTT.

CDR3 residues: CASRPPKGALNEQFF. DNA of the CDR3: TGTGCCAGTAGGCCGCCGAAGGGGGCTCTCAATGAGCAGTTCTTC. The rearrangement joins TRBV19 to TRBJ2-1; 7 bases are a match to TRBD1. CDR1 and CDR2 from the germline V gene are LNHDA and SQIVND (reference sequence). V shed 6 bases, J shed 6 bases, and the junction held 11 bases outside the gene matches. This CDR3 spans 15 amino acids.

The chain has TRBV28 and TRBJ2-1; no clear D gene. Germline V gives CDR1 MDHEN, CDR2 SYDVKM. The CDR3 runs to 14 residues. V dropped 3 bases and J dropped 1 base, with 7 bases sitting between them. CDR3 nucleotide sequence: TGTGCCAGCAGTTTTATGGCGTCCTACAATGAGCAGTTCTTC. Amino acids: CASSFMASYNEQFF.

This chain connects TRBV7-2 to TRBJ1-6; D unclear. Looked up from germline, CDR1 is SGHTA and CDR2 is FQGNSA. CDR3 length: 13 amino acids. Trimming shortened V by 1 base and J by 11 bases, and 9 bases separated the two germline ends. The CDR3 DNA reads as TGTGCCAGCAGCTTAGGATCGGTCGCACCCCTCCACTTT. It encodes CASSLGSVAPLHF.

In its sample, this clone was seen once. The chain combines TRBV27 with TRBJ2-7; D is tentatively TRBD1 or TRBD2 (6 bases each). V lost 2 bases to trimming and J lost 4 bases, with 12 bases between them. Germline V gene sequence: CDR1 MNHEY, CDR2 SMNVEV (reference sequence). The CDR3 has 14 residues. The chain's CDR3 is CASSLTGGGYEQYF. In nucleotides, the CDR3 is TGTGCCAGCAGTTTAACCGGGGGCGGATACGAGCAGTACTTC.

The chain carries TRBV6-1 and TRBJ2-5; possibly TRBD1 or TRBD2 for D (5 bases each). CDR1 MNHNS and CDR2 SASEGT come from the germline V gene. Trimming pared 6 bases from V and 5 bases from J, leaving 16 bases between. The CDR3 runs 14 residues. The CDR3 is CASSEGHAEETQYF. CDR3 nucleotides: TGTGCCAGCAGCGAGGGGCATGCGGAGGAGACCCAGTACTTC.

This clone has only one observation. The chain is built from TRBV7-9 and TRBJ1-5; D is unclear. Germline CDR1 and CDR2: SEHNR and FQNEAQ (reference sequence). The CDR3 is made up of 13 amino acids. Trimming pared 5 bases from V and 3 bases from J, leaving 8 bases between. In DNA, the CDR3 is TGTGCCAGCAGCAGGGCGGACAATCAGCCCCAGCATTTT. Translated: CASSRADNQPQHF.

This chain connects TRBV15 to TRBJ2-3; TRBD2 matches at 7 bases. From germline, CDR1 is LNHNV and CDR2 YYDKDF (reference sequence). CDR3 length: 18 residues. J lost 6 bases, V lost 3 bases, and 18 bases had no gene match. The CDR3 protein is CATSRGDYTAGDYDTQYF. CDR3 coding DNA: TGTGCCACCAGCAGGGGGGACTATACGGCGGGAGATTATGATACGCAGTATTTT. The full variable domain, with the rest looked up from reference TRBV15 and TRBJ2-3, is DAMVIQNPRYQVTQFGKPVTLSCSQTLNHNVMYWYQQKSSQAPKLLFHYYDKDFNNEADTPDNFQSRRPNTSFCFLDIRSPGLGDTAMYLCATSRGDYTAGDYDTQYFGPGTRLTVL.

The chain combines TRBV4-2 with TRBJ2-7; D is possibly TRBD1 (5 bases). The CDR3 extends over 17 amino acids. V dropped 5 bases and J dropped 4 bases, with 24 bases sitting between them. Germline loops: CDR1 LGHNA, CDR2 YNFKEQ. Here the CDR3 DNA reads TGTGCCAGCAGCTTCTTAGCAGGGTCGAAGGGAAGATACGAGCAGTACTTC. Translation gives CASSFLAGSKGRYEQYF.

CDR3 sequence reads: CASSAGGGPDTQYF. In DNA form, the CDR3 reads TGTGCCAGCAGCGCGGGGGGAGGGCCGGATACGCAGTATTTT. The chain couples TRBV7-8 to TRBJ2-3; the match to TRBD2 covers 8 bases. CDR3 length: 14 residues. Germline CDR1 reads SGHVS; CDR2 reads FQNEAQ. Unmatched junction bases numbered 7, after V lost 5 bases and J lost 6 bases.

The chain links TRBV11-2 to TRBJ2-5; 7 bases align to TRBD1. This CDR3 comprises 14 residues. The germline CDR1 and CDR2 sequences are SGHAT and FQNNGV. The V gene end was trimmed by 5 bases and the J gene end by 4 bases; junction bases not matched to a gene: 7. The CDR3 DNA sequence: TGTGCCAGCAGCCAGACAGGGTTTACAGAGACCCAGTACTTC. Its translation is CASSQTGFTETQYF.

The CDR3: CASSKWTGTNEKLFF. Written as DNA, the CDR3 is TGTGCCAGCAGCAAGTGGACAGGAACTAATGAAAAACTGTTTTTT. V and J are TRBV7-9 and TRBJ1-4, with TRBD1 matching over 7 bases. Germline CDR1 is SEHNR and CDR2 is FQNEAQ (reference sequence). V trimming: 5 bases; J trimming: 1 base; junction bases outside the gene matches: 4. This CDR3 region has 15 residues.

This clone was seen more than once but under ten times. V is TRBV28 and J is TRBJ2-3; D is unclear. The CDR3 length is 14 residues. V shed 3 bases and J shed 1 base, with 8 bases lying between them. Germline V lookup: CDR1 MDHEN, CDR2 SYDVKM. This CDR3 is CASSFLSGTDTQYF. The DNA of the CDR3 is TGTGCCAGCAGTTTTCTCTCGGGCACAGATACGCAGTATTTT.

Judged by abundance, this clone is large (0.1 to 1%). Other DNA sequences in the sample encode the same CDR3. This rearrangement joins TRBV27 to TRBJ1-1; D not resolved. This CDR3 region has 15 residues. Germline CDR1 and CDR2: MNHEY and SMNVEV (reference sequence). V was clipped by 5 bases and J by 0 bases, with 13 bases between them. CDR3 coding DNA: TGTGCCAGCAGTCCGACGGGCGGTCTGAACACTGAAGCTTTCTTT. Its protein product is CASSPTGGLNTEAFF.

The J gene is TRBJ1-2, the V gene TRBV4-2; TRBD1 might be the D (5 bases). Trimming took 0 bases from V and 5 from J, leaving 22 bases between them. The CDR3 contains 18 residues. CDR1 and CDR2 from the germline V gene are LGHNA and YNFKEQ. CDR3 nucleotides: TGTGCCAGCAGCCAAGACCCTCGGTGGGGGAAAACGAAATATGGCTACACCTTC. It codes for CASSQDPRWGKTKYGYTF.

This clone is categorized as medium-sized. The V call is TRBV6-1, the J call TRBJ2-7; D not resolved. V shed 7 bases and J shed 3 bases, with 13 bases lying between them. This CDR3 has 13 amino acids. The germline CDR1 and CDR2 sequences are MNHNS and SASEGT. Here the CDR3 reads CASTQGAGYEQYF. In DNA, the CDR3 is TGTGCCAGCACCCAAGGTGCTGGCTACGAGCAGTACTTC.

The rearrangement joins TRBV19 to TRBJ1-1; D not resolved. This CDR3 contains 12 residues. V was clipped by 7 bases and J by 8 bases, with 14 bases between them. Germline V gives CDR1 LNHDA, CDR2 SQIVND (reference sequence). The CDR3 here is CASTPGGREAFF. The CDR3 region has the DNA TGTGCCAGTACCCCGGGAGGGCGGGAAGCTTTCTTT.

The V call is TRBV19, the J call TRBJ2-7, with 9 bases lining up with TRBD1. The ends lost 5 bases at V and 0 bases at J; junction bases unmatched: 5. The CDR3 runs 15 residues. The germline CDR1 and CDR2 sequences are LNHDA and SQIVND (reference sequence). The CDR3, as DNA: TGTGCCAGTAGTCCGACAGGGGGAAGCTCCTACGAGCAGTACTTC. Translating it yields CASSPTGGSSYEQYF.

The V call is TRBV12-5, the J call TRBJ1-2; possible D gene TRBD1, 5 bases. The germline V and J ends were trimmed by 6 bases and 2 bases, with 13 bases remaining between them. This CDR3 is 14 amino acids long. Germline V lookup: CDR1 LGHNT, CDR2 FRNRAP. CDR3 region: CASGTGGMNYGYTF. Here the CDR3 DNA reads TGTGCTAGTGGCACTGGGGGTATGAACTATGGCTACACCTTC. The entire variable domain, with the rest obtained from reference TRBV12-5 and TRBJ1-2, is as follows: DARVTQTPRHKVTEMGQEVTMRCQPILGHNTVFWYRQTMMQGLELLAYFRNRAPLDDSGMPKDRFSAEMPDATLATLKIQPSEPRDSAVYFCASGTGGMNYGYTFGSGTRLTVV.

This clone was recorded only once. CDR3 sequence (DNA): TGTGCCAGCAGTTACTCAGGGGGACAGGGGGCTTCACCCCTCCACTTT. This encodes CASSYSGGQGASPLHF. The chain recombines TRBV6-5 with TRBJ1-6, with 12 nucleotides matching TRBD1. Germline assignment: CDR1 MNHEY and CDR2 SVGAGI. The V segment lost 0 bases and the J segment 9 bases; nucleotides outside the gene matches: 3. There are 16 residues in the CDR3.

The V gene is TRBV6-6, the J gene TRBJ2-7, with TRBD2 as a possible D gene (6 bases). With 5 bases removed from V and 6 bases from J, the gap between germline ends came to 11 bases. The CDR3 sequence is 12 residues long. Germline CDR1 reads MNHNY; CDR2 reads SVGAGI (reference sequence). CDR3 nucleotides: TGTGCCAGCAGTATCCCCGGGGGCGAGCAGTACTTC. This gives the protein CASSIPGGEQYF.

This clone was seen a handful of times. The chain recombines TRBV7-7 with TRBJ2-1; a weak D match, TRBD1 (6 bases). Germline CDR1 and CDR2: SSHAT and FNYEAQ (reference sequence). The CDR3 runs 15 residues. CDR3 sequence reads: CASPGARGPLNEQFF. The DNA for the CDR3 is TGTGCTAGCCCCGGCGCCAGGGGCCCCCTCAATGAGCAGTTCTTC.

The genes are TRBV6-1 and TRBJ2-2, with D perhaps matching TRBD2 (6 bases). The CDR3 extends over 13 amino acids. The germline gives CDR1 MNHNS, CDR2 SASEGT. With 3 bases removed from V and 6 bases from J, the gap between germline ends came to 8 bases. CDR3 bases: TGTGCCAGCAGTGACGGGGAGGCCGGGGAGCTGTTTTTT. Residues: CASSDGEAGELFF.